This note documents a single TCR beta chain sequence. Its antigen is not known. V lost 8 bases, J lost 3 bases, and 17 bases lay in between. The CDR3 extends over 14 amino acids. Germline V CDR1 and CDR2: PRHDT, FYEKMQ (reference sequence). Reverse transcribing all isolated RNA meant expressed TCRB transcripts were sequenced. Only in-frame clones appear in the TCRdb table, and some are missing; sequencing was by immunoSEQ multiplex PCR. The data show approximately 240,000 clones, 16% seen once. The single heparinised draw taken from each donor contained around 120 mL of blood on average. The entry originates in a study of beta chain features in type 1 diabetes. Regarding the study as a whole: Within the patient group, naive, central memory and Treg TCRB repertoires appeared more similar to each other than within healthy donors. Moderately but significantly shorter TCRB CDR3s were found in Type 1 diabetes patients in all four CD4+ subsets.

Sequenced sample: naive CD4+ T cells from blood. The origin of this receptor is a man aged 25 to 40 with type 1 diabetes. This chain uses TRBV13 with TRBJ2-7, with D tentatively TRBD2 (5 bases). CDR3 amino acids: CASALARGFYEQYF. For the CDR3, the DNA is TGTGCCAGCGCTCTCGCCCGGGGATTCTACGAGCAGTACTTC.